This T cell receptor beta chain emerged from a study of T cells in Graves' hyperthyroidism and ophthalmopathy. Study-wide results and caveats: Expanded thyroid clonotypes (above 0.001) were mostly also found in blood.

This clonotype was seen many times. No antigen is known for it. Exclusion of a patient resulted from uncontrolled infection, other autoimmune disease, pregnancy or lactation. Blood from later-ophthalmopathy patients was taken at first hyperthyroidism diagnosis. The authors obtained PBMCs from over 8.5 ml of fresh peripheral blood. Amplification yielded TCR beta CDR3 regions, with RNA transcripts as the source. The HTBI primer set was used in a first-round RT-PCR of the TCR CDR3. TCRdb passed the multiplex PCR reads through MiXCR, listing each CDR3 protein once. The repertoire holds roughly 300,000 distinct CDR3 sequences, with less than 30% as singletons. Between the trimmed V and J ends, which lost 1 base and 4 bases, there was a span of 11 bases. Germline CDR1 SGHRS, CDR2 YFSETQ. This CDR3 is 14 amino acids long.

The source of this sequence is a man aged 35-49 years with Graves' hyperthyroidism that later progressed to Graves' ophthalmopathy. This chain connects TRBV5-1 to TRBJ2-5; D gene uncertain. Input material: blood. CDR3 amino acids: CASSLMGMRETQYF. CDR3 sequence (DNA): TGCGCCAGCAGCTTGATGGGAATGCGAGAGACCCAGTACTTC.